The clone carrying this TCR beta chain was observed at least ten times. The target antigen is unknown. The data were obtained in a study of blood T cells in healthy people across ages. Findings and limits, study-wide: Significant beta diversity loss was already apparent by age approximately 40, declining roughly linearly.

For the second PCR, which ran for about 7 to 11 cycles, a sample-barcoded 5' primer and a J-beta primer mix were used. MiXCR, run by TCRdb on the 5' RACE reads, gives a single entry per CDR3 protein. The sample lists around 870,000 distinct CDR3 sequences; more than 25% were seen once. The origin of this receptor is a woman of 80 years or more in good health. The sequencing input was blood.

As DNA, the CDR3 is TGTGCCAGCAGCTTAGTGGTGACTAGCGGGGCTTCCTACGAGCAGTACTTC. It codes for CASSLVVTSGASYEQYF. The chain carries TRBV7-9 and TRBJ2-7; the match to TRBD2 covers 11 bases. Germline CDR1 SEHNR, CDR2 FQNEAQ (reference sequence). The CDR3 spans 17 residues. After removal of 1 base from V and 1 base from J, the junction contained 6 bases not matched to a gene.